The T cell receptor beta chain under discussion was sequenced for a study of blood T cells in healthy people across ages (dated by TCRdb to between 2014 and 2017). Regarding the research as a whole: In model experiments, template switching captured roughly one uniquely barcoded TCR beta cDNA molecule for every two T cells. Age-related changes in TCR beta repertoire diversity were measured in the study by deep sequencing normalized with unique cDNA molecular identifiers. The donors were divided into four age groups: young (average approximately 17 years), middle-aged (roughly 42), aged (roughly 66) and long-lived (roughly 82). To avoid experimental bias, donors of different ages were spread randomly across the sequencing lanes. The study analyzed two additional independent replicas of 1 million unique cDNA reads from the same blood draw for two donors, one aged 18 to 29 and one aged 80 or older.

Libraries were built with 5' RACE. Reads for this sample came from an Illumina HiSeq 2500. A second PCR of about 7 to 12 cycles was run with a J-beta primer mix and a sample-barcoded 5' primer. Each TCR beta cDNA molecule received a unique molecular identifier from a template-switch 5' adaptor carrying 12 random nucleotides. Each sample yielded at least 3 million CDR3-containing paired-end reads. First-strand cDNA was synthesized from all RNA with the Mint cDNA synthesis kit, primed by a TRBC-specific oligonucleotide. Following uracil-DNA glycosylase treatment, all cDNA underwent a first 18-cycle PCR with the universal primers M1SS and BC2_uni_R. From the authors' description of their analysis: For normalization, 1 million high-quality reads, each with a distinct molecular identifier, were randomly selected from each sample. Reads sharing molecular identifiers were discarded rather than binned into consensus sequences. CDR3 identification, clonotype clustering and error correction used MiTCR with a Q25 quality threshold and the strictest error-elimination algorithm. A nonparametric unseen species model with Euler transformation was used to estimate lower-bound total TCR beta diversity. TCRdb reprocessed the public reads (quality trimming at Q25 with fastp, clone calling with MiXCR) and kept in-frame beta chains. For every CDR3 protein sequence, its rows merge into one entry that carries the most common genes and DNA. The V and J calls, along with clone size, are taken from TCRdb and not from the paper's own processing. Counted in this sample were around 1,500,000 distinct CDR3 sequences; 25% to 30% of them appeared once. The leading ten clones occupy over 7% of the sample.

The sample holds many counts of this clonotype. Its antigen specificity is not known. Base quality data are lacking; no much larger clone is found one base away. Systemically healthy Caucasian individuals from Russia, roughly 40 in total and aged about 6 to 100 years, were included as donors. Each donor gave ten milliliters of peripheral blood, collected into EDTA-treated Vacutainer tubes. Ficoll-Paque density-gradient centrifugation was used to isolate PBMCs, with at least 6.5 million obtained per sample. Total RNA was extracted from PBMCs with Trizol reagent, with at least 6 micrograms obtained per sample. Naive CD45RAhigh/CD27high T cell percentages were measured by flow cytometry on a PBMC aliquot from every donor. General conclusions and limits of the study: Observed TCR beta diversity per million T cells fell roughly linearly with age, and a significant reduction was already apparent by age roughly 40. The long-lived group showed more naive CD4+ T cells, fewer expanded clones and increased TCR diversity than the aged group, suggesting age selection. Conclusive comparison of naive and antigen-experienced compartments was prevented by the profiling of bulk unsorted PBMCs. Estimates of total diversity based on one million sequenced T cells were considered lower bounds and underestimates. Because donor CMV infection status was unknown, age-related changes in expanded clonotypes were potentially confounded. A strong correlation was found between observed TCR beta diversity and the percentage of naive T cells measured by flow cytometry.

CDR1 and CDR2 are read off the germline V gene (reference sequence) as DFQATT and SNEGSKA. CDR3 length: 13 amino acids, cysteine to phenylalanine. The retained sequence is limited to the CDR3, 39 bases, with the frame set at the first base. Trimming accounts for 6 bases at V and 6 bases at J, while the number of junction bases matched to no gene is 5. The sample taken for sequencing was blood. The TCR originated in a woman aged 30 to 39 in good health. The chain is encoded by TRBV20-1 joined to TRBJ2-7; TRBD2 agrees with 13 junctional bases. The DNA is TGCAGTGCAGGAGGACTAGCGGGGGTCGAGCAGTACTTC. Its coded protein is CSAGGLAGVEQYF.